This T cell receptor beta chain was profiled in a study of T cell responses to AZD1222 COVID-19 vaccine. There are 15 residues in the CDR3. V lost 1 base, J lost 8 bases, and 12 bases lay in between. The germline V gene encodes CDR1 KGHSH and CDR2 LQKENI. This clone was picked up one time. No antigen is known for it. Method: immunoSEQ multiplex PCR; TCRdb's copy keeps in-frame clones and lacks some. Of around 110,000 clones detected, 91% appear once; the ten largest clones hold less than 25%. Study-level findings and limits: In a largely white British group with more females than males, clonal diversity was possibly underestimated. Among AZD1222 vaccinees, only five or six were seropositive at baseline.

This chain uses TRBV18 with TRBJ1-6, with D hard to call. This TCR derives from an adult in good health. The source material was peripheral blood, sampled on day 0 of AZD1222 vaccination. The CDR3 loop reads CASSPRRGIDSPLHF. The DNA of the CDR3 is TGTGCCAGCTCACCACGACGGGGTATTGATTCACCCCTCCACTTT.